These T cell receptor beta chains were read from a single sample in a study of blood T cell repertoires in COVID-19. The method was immunoSEQ multiplex PCR; TCRdb's version includes in-frame clones alone and lacks a portion of them. The top ten clones hold over 10% of a sample with around 97,000 clones, approximately 84% of them seen once. The sequencing sample was made of peripheral blood. The receptors originated from a human donor in a cohort sampled during active or convalescent COVID-19. The CDR3 runs from the conserved cysteine through the conserved F or W. A D gene is named only where the DNA matches it firmly. Clone size is given for some rows only: seen once, a few or many times, or a class if the clone is expanded.

DNA	CDR3	D	V	J	size
TGTGCCAGCAGTAGGGACAGCAAGGCGACTGAAGCTTTCTTT	CASSRDSKATEAFF	TRBD1	TRBV6-2/TRBV6-3	TRBJ1-1	few
TGTGCCAGCAGCCGTGGACAGGGGCCGGTTGAGGGGTCACCCCTCCACTTT	CASSRGQGPVEGSPLHF	TRBD1	TRBV3-1/TRBV3-2	TRBJ1-6	NA
TGTGCCAGCAGCTTAGGCCTAGCGGGGGGCTACGAGCAGTACTTC	CASSLGLAGGYEQYF	TRBD2	TRBV7-9	TRBJ2-7	NA
TGTGCCAGCATTCGCCAAAGACACAGCCCAAAGGCTAACTATGGCTACACCTTC	CASIRQRHSPKANYGYTF	NA	TRBV2	TRBJ1-2	NA
TGCGCCAGCAGCTTGGGTGTATGGGTGGAGGACACTGAAGCTTTCTTT	CASSLGVWVEDTEAFF	NA	TRBV5-1	TRBJ1-1	NA
TGCGCCAGCAGCCCCAAACAGGGGTCTTACGAGCAGTACTTC	CASSPKQGSYEQYF	TRBD1	TRBV5-1	TRBJ2-7	NA
TGTGCCAGCAGCTTAGGCGGGGGGTCTGACAATGAGCAGTTCTTC	CASSLGGGSDNEQFF	TRBD2	TRBV11-3	TRBJ2-1	NA
TGTGCCAGCAGCCCAGGGAGGGCTGAAGCTTTCTTT	CASSPGRAEAFF	NA	TRBV7-9	TRBJ1-1	NA
TGTGCCAGTACCCAAGGGGGACTAGCGGGTGAGAGGGGGTTCTTC	CASTQGGLAGERGFF	TRBD2	TRBV19	TRBJ2-1	NA
TGTGCCAGCGGCTGGGCCACAACGTCGAAGCAGTACTTC	CASGWATTSKQYF	NA	TRBV2	TRBJ2-7	NA
TGTGCCAGCAGTGACGGGGATGGGACTAGCGAGTACGAGCAGTACTTC	CASSDGDGTSEYEQYF	TRBD2	TRBV6-4	TRBJ2-7	NA
TGTGCCAGCAGCCGTCCCCGCGGGGCGGGGGGTTATGAAGAGACCCAGTACTTC	CASSRPRGAGGYEETQYF	TRBD2	TRBV4-2	TRBJ2-5	NA
TGCGCCAGCAGCCCGGTGACAGGGAAGGACATTCAGTACTTC	CASSPVTGKDIQYF	TRBD1	TRBV4-1	TRBJ2-4	NA
TGTGCCAGCAGCTTAGGAGCCTGGGGGGGAAATCAGCCCCAGCATTTT	CASSLGAWGGNQPQHF	NA	TRBV7-6	TRBJ1-5	NA
TGTGCCAGTTCCCCAGGAACGAACACCGGGGAGCTGTTTTTT	CASSPGTNTGELFF	NA	TRBV7-9	TRBJ2-2	few
TGCGCCAGCAGCTGGGGCACCGCGGTGGGTAGTGAAAAACTGTTTTTT	CASSWGTAVGSEKLFF	NA	TRBV5-1	TRBJ1-4	NA
TGTGCCACCAGTGACCCCCGGGGCAATCAGCCCCAGCATTTT	CATSDPRGNQPQHF	NA	TRBV24-1	TRBJ1-5	few
TGCGCCAGCAGCTCGCTAGCGGCTCCGAACACCGGGGAGCTGTTTTTT	CASSSLAAPNTGELFF	TRBD2	TRBV5-1	TRBJ2-2	NA
TGTGCCAGCAGCTTGCGGACAGGGTTGGATCAGCCCCAGCATTTT	CASSLRTGLDQPQHF	TRBD1	TRBV11-3	TRBJ1-5	NA
TGCGCCAGCGGTCCGACAGGGGTTGACACTGAAGCTTTCTTT	CASGPTGVDTEAFF	TRBD1	TRBV5-1	TRBJ1-1	once
TGCGCCAGCAGCACATTCAGGAACACCGGGGAGCTGTTTTTT	CASSTFRNTGELFF	NA	TRBV4-3	TRBJ2-2	NA
TGTGCCAGCAAGGAGGGGCTGGACAAAAACATTCAGTACTTC	CASKEGLDKNIQYF	NA	TRBV5-4	TRBJ2-4	NA
TGTGCCAGCTCACCCCCCGGTGAAAAACTGTTTTTT	CASSPPGEKLFF	NA	TRBV18	TRBJ1-4	NA
TGCGCCAGCAGCCCGGAGCCAGATGAAAAACTGTTTTTT	CASSPEPDEKLFF	NA	TRBV5-1	TRBJ1-4	NA
TGTGCCAGCAGTCCCGGAGGGCCGGGAAAACTGTTTTTT	CASSPGGPGKLFF	NA	TRBV28	TRBJ1-4	NA
TGTGCCAGCAGTGAATGGGTAGCGGGGACCAATGAGCAGTTCTTC	CASSEWVAGTNEQFF	TRBD2	TRBV25-1	TRBJ2-1	NA
TGTGCCAGCAGCCCACAAGGGGCCGCACCGAACCCTGGAGAGCAGTTCTTC	CASSPQGAAPNPGEQFF	NA	TRBV7-9	TRBJ2-1	NA
TGTGCCAGCAGCACATGGACAGAAGAGAACACTGAAGCTTTCTTT	CASSTWTEENTEAFF	NA	TRBV5-6	TRBJ1-1	NA
TGTGCCAGTAGTATTGGACACCTAGTTTACGAGCAGTACTTC	CASSIGHLVYEQYF	NA	TRBV19	TRBJ2-7	NA
TGTGCCAGCAGCGCCCGACAGACTGGGGTGGCTTTCTTT	CASSARQTGVAFF	NA	TRBV11-3	TRBJ1-1	NA
TGTGCCAGCAGCTTTCGGCAGGGTAACACCGGGGAGCTGTTTTTT	CASSFRQGNTGELFF	NA	TRBV7-9	TRBJ2-2	few
TGTGCCAGCAGTCCGACAGGGTATGGCTACACCTTC	CASSPTGYGYTF	TRBD1	TRBV12-3/TRBV12-4	TRBJ1-2	once
TGTGCCAGTAACGACAGGGGATCCACTGAAGCTTTCTTT	CASNDRGSTEAFF	TRBD1	TRBV19	TRBJ1-1	NA
TGCAGTGCTAGTGGACTAGGTAGGACAGAAGCTTTCTTT	CSASGLGRTEAFF	NA	TRBV20-1	TRBJ1-1	few
TGTGCCAGTAGTATCCCTCCCGGGGAGCTGTTTTTT	CASSIPPGELFF	NA	TRBV19	TRBJ2-2	NA
TGTGCCAGCAGCCAAGAACTAGCGGGGGCCGAGAACACCGGGGAGCTGTTTTTT	CASSQELAGAENTGELFF	TRBD2	TRBV4-2	TRBJ2-2	NA
TGTGCCAGCAGCTTGGGGGGGAGTAGGGAAAAACTGTTTTTT	CASSLGGSREKLFF	NA	TRBV7-6	TRBJ1-4	NA
TGTGCCAGCAGTGGGCAGGGGCGCTACGAGCAGTACTTC	CASSGQGRYEQYF	NA	TRBV2	TRBJ2-7	NA
TGTGCCAGCAGCAGGGGTCGTGGCTACACCTTC	CASSRGRGYTF	NA	TRBV3-1/TRBV3-2	TRBJ1-2	NA
TGTGCCAGCAGCTTAGGGACAGGGAACGGTCAGCCCCAGCATTTT	CASSLGTGNGQPQHF	TRBD1	TRBV7-8	TRBJ1-5	NA
TGTGCCAGTGACCCGGGACAGGGAGGCTACGAGCAGTACTTC	CASDPGQGGYEQYF	TRBD1	TRBV7-9	TRBJ2-7	NA
TGTGCCAGCAGCCAAAACCGGGGACAGACCTACGAGCAGTACTTC	CASSQNRGQTYEQYF	TRBD1	TRBV4-2	TRBJ2-7	NA
TGTGCCAGCAGGCGGACAGGGGGCTACGAGCAGTACTTC	CASRRTGGYEQYF	TRBD1	TRBV12-3/TRBV12-4	TRBJ2-7	NA
TGTGCCAGCAGCGTAGAGGCTAGCGGGTTGGTCACCGGGGAGCTGTTTTTT	CASSVEASGLVTGELFF	TRBD2	TRBV9	TRBJ2-2	NA
TGTGCCAGCTCACCACCAAGGTCGCTGGGGGGTGGCACTGAAGCTTTCTTT	CASSPPRSLGGGTEAFF	NA	TRBV18	TRBJ1-1	NA